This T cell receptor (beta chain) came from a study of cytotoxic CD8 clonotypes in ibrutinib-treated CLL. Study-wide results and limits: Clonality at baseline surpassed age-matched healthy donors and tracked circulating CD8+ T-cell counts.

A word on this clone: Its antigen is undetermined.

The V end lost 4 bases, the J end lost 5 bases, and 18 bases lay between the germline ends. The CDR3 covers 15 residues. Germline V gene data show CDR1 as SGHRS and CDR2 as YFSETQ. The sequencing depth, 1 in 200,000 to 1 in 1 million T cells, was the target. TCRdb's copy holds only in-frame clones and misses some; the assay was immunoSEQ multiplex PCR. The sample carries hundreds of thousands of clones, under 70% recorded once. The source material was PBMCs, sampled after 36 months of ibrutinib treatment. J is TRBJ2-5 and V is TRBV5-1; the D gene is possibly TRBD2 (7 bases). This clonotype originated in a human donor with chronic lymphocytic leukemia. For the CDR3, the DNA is TGCGCCAGCAGCGTTGGACTAGTGGGGGGCGAGACCCAGTACTTC. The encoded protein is CASSVGLVGGETQYF.